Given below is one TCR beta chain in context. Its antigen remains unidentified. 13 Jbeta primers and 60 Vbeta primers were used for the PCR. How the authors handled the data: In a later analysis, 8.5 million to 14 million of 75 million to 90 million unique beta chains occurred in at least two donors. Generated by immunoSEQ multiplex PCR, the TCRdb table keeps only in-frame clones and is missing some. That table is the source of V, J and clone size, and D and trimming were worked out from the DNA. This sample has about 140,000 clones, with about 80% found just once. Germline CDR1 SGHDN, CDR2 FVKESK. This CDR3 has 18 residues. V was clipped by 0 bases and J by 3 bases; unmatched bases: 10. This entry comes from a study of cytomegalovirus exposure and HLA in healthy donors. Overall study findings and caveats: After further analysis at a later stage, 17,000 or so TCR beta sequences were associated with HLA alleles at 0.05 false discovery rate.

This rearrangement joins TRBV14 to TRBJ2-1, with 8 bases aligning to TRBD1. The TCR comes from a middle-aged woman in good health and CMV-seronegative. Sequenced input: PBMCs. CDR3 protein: CASSQDGTGFLFYNEQFF. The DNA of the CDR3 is TGTGCCAGCAGCCAAGACGGGACAGGTTTTTTATTCTACAATGAGCAGTTCTTC.